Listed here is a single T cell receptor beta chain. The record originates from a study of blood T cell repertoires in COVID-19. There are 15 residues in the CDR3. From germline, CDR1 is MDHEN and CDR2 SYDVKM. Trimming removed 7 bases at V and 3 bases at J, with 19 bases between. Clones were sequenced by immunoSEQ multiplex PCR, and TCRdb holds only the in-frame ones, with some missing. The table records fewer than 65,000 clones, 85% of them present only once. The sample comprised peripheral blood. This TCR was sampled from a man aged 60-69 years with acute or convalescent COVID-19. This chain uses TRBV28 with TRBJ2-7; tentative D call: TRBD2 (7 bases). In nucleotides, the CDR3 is TGTGCCAGCACCCCCCCGGGGGGCACGTTCTACGAGCAGTACTTC. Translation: CASTPPGGTFYEQYF.